The present T cell receptor beta chain was sequenced within a study of blood T cell repertoires in COVID-19. Study background: Acute and convalescent COVID-19 samples came from the United States, Italy and Spain. PBMCs, B-cell-depleted T cells, or T cells were the source of the cDNA or gDNA that made up the material.

Original data processing: Estimation of nucleated cell counts relied on the amplification of reference gene primers. The method was immunoSEQ multiplex PCR; TCRdb's version includes in-frame clones alone and lacks a portion of them. That table supplies the V and J calls and clone size; D and trimming were determined from the DNA. The repertoire holds about 380,000 clones, with approximately 90% as singletons. The germline gives CDR1 SNHLY, CDR2 FYNNEI. The CDR3 length is 14 residues. V gave up 6 bases and J gave up 4 bases; unmatched junction bases: 8. This TCR derives from a woman under 30 who had recovered from COVID-19. This chain connects TRBV2 to TRBJ2-7, with TRBD2 identical over 8 bases. Sequencing was done on a sample of PBMCs or T cells enriched from blood (not recorded which). The CDR3 coding sequence is TGTGCCAGCAGCTCCTTGGGCGGGGGGTACGAGCAGTACTTC. Protein sequence: CASSSLGGGYEQYF.